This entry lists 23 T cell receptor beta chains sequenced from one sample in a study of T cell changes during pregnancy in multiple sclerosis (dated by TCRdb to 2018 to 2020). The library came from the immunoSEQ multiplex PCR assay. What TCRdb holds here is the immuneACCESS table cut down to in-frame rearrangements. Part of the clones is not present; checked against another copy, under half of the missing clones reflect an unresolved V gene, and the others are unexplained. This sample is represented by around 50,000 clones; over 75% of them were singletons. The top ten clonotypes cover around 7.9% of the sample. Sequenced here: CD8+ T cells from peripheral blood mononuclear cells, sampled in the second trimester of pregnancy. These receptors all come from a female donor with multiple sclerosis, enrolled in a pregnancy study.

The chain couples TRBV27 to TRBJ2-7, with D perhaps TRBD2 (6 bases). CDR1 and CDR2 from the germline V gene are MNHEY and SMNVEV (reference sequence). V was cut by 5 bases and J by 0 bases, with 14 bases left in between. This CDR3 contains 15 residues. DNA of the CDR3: TGTGCCAGCAGTAGAATAGCGGAGAGCTCCTACGAGCAGTACTTC. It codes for CASSRIAESSYEQYF.

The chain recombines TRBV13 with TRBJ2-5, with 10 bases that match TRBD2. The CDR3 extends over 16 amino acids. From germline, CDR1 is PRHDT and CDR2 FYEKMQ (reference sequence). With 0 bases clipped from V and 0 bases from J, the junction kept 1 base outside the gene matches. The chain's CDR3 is CASSLGLAGDQETQYF. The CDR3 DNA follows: TGTGCCAGCAGCTTAGGCCTAGCGGGGGACCAAGAGACCCAGTACTTC.

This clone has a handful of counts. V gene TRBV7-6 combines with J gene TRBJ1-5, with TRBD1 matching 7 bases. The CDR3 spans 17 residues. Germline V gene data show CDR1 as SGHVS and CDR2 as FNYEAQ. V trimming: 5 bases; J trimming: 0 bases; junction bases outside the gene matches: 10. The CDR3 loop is CASSPLSGGFSNQPQHF. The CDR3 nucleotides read TGTGCCAGCAGCCCTCTCTCAGGGGGATTTAGCAATCAGCCCCAGCATTTT.

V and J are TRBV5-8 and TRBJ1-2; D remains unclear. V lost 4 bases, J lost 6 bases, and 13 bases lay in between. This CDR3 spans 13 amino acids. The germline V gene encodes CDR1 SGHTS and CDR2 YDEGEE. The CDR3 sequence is CASSLGSSDGYTF. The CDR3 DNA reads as TGTGCCAGCAGCCTAGGCAGTTCTGATGGCTACACCTTC.

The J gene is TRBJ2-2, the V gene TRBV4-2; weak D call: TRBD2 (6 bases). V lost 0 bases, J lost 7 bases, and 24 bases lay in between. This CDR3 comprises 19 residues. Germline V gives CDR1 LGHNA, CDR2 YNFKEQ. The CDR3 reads CASSQDPLRGTFDDGELFF. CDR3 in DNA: TGTGCCAGCAGCCAAGACCCCCTCCGGGGGACGTTCGACGACGGGGAGCTGTTTTTT.

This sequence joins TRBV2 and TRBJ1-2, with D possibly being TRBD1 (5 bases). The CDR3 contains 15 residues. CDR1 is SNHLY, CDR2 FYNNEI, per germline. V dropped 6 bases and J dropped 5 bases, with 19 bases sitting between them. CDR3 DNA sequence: TGTGCCAGCAGAATTCGACAGTTTTCGTTTTATGGCTACACCTTC. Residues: CASRIRQFSFYGYTF. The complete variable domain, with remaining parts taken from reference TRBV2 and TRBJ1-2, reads EPEVTQTPSHQVTQMGQEVILRCVPISNHLYFYWYRQILGQKVEFLVSFYNNEISEKSEIFDDQFSVERPDGSNFTLKIRSTKLEDSAMYFCASRIRQFSFYGYTFGSGTRLTVV.

CDR3 DNA: TGTGCCAGCAGCGTAGGCGGGGGGGAGCAGTACTTC. Translating it yields CASSVGGGEQYF. This chain connects TRBV9 to TRBJ2-7; 8 positions match TRBD2. The CDR3 has 12 residues. V gave up 0 bases and J gave up 7 bases; unmatched junction bases: 0. The germline V gene encodes CDR1 SGDLS and CDR2 YYNGEE.

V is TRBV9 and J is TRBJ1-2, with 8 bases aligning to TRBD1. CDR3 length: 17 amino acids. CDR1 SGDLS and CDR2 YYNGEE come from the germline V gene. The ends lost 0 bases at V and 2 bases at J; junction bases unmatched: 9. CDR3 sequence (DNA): TGTGCCAGCAGCGTAGCTTCGGACAGGGCCAAGAACTATGGCTACACCTTC. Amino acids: CASSVASDRAKNYGYTF. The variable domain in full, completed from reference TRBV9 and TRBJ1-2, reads DSGVTQTPKHLITATGQRVTLRCSPRSGDLSVYWYQQSLDQGLQFLIQYYNGEERAKGNILERFSAQQFPDLHSELNLSSLELGDSALYFCASSVASDRAKNYGYTFGSGTRLTVV.

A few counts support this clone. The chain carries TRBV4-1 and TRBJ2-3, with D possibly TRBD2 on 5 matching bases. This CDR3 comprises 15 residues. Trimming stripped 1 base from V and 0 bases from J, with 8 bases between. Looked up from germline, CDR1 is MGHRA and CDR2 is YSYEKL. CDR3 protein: CASSQAGVSTDTQYF. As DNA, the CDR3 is TGCGCCAGCAGCCAAGCCGGGGTCAGCACAGATACGCAGTATTTT.

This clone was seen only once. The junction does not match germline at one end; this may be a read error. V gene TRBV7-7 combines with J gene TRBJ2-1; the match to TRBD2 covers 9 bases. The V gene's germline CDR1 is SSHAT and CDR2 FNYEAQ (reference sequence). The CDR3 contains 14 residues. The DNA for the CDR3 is TGTGCTAGCAGCTTAGCGGGGGCTTACAATGAGCAGTTCTTC. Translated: CASSLAGAYNEQFF.

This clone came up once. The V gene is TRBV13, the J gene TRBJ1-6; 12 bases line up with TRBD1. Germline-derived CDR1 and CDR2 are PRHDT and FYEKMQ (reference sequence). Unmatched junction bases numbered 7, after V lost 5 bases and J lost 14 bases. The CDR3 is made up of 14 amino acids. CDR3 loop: CASSEGQGARTLHF. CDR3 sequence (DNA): TGTGCCAGCAGCGAGGGACAGGGGGCTCGCACCCTCCACTTT.

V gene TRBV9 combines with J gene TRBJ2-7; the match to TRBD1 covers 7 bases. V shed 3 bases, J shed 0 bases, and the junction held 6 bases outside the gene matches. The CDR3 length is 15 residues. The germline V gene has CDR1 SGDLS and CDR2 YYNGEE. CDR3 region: CASSAETGSSYEQYF. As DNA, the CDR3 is TGTGCCAGCAGCGCCGAGACAGGGAGCTCCTACGAGCAGTACTTC.

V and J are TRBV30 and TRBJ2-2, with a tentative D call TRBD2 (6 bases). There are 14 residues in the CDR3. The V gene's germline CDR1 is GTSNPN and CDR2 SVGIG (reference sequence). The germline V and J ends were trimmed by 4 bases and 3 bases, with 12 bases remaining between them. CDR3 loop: CAWTSVTHTGELFF. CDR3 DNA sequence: TGTGCCTGGACTAGCGTAACCCACACCGGGGAGCTGTTTTTT.

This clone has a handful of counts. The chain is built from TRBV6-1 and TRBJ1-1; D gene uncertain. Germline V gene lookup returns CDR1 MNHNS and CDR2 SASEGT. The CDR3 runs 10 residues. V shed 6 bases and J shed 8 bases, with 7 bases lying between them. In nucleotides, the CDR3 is TGTGCCAGCAGCGCACTCGAAGCTTTCTTT. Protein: CASSALEAFF.

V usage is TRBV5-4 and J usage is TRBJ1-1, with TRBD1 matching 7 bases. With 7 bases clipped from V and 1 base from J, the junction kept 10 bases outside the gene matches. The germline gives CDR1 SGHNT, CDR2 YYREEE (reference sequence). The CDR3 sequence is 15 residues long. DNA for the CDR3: TGTGCCAGCCGAGAACAGGGGAATGGGAACACTGAAGCTTTCTTT. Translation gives CASREQGNGNTEAFF.

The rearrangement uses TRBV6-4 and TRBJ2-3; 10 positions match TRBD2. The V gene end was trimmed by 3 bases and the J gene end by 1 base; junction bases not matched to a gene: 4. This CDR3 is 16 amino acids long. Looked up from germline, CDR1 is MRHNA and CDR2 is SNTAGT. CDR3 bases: TGTGCCAGCAGTGAATCCGGGACTAGCGGCACAGATACGCAGTATTTT. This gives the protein CASSESGTSGTDTQYF.

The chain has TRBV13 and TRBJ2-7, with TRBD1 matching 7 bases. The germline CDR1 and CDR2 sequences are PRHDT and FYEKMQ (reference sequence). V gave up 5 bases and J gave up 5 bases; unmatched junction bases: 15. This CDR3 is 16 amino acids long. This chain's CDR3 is CASSALGQAIPHEQYF. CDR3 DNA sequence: TGTGCCAGCAGCGCTCTCGGACAGGCGATCCCCCACGAGCAGTACTTC.

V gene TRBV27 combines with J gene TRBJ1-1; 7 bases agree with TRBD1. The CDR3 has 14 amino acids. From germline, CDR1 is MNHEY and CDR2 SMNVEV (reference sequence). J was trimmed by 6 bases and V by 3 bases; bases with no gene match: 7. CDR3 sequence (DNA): TGTGCCAGCAGTTTCGCCAGGGGGTATCCTGAAGCTTTCTTT. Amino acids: CASSFARGYPEAFF.

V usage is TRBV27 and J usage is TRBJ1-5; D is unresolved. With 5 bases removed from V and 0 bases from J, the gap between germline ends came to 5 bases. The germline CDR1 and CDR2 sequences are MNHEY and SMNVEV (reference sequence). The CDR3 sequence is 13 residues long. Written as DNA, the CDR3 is TGTGCCAGCAGTACTTATAGCAATCAGCCCCAGCATTTT. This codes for CASSTYSNQPQHF.

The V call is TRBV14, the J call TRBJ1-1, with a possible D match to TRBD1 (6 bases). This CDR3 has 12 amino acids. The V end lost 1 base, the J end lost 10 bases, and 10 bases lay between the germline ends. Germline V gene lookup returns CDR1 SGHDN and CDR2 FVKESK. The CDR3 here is CASSQAGVGAFF. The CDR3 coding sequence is TGTGCCAGCAGCCAAGCAGGGGTCGGAGCTTTCTTT.

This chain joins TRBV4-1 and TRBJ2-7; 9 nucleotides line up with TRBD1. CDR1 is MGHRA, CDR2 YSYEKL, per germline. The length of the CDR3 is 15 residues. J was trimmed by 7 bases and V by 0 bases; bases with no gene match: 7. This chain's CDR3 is CASSQDRGTGSEQYF. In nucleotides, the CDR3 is TGCGCCAGCAGCCAAGATCGAGGGACAGGGTCGGAGCAGTACTTC.

The CDR3 bases are TGTGCCAGCCGGGACAACTTAAGCTCCTACGAGCAGTACTTC. This translates into CASRDNLSSYEQYF. This chain joins TRBV28 and TRBJ2-7; TRBD1 is a possible D gene (6 bases). The CDR3 extends over 14 amino acids. Germline CDR1 and CDR2: MDHEN and SYDVKM. Between the trimmed V and J ends, which lost 8 bases and 0 bases, there was a span of 14 bases.

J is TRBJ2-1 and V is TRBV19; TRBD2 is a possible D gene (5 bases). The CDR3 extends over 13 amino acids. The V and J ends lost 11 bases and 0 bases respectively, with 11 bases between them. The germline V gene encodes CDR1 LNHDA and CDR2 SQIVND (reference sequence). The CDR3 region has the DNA TGTGCCGTCTCAGGAGGCTCCTACAATGAGCAGTTCTTC. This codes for CAVSGGSYNEQFF.